This is a list of T cell receptor beta chains from one sample in a study of brain T cells in children with intractable seizures. The assay was immunoSEQ multiplex PCR, and TCRdb's table has in-frame clones only and misses some. The table includes about 340,000 clones, over 90% detected once. The sample consisted of peripheral blood, taken about 5 months after surgery. The receptors derive from a boy in the first two years of life with tuberous sclerosis and intractable seizures. CDR3s include the opening cysteine and the closing phenylalanine or tryptophan. D genes are given only for firm matches. A row's size may be missing; if present it is once, few, many or a size class.

CDR3 length: 19
V gene: TRBV4-1
D gene: TRBD1
J gene: TRBJ1-6
clone size: -
CDR3 protein: CASSQDTQGIAIYNSPLHF
CDR3 DNA: TGCGCCAGCAGCCAAGATACACAGGGGATAGCAATCTATAATTCACCCCTCCACTTT

CDR3 length: 13
V gene: TRBV6-4
D gene: TRBD2
J gene: TRBJ2-1
clone size: -
CDR3 protein: CASSDQTSDEQFF
CDR3 DNA: TGTGCCAGCAGTGACCAGACTAGCGATGAGCAGTTCTTC

CDR3 length: 13
V gene: TRBV10-2
D gene: -
J gene: TRBJ1-2
clone size: -
CDR3 protein: CASSGAEFYGYTF
CDR3 DNA: TGCGCCAGCAGTGGGGCGGAGTTCTATGGCTACACCTTC

CDR3 length: 14
V gene: TRBV6-5
D gene: -
J gene: TRBJ2-5
clone size: -
CDR3 protein: CASSPGRIQETQYF
CDR3 DNA: TGTGCCAGCAGTCCGGGACGGATACAAGAGACCCAGTACTTC

CDR3 length: 15
V gene: TRBV30
D gene: -
J gene: TRBJ1-3
clone size: -
CDR3 protein: CAWSRGEGAGNTIYF
CDR3 DNA: TGTGCCTGGAGTAGAGGGGAAGGGGCTGGAAACACCATATATTTT

CDR3 length: 17
V gene: TRBV6-1
D gene: -
J gene: TRBJ1-5
clone size: -
CDR3 protein: CASSAIPQGRSHQPQHF
CDR3 DNA: TGTGCCAGCAGTGCTATCCCCCAGGGACGGTCGCATCAGCCCCAGCATTTT

CDR3 length: 14
V gene: TRBV6-1
D gene: -
J gene: TRBJ2-1
clone size: -
CDR3 protein: CASSESAGLLEQFF
CDR3 DNA: TGTGCCAGCAGTGAATCGGCGGGGCTCTTAGAGCAGTTCTTC

CDR3 length: 17
V gene: TRBV7-9
D gene: -
J gene: TRBJ1-1
clone size: once
CDR3 protein: CASSLGAGTGGSTEAFF
CDR3 DNA: TGTGCCAGCAGCTTAGGGGCAGGTACAGGAGGTTCCACTGAAGCTTTCTTT

CDR3 length: 14
V gene: TRBV7-7
D gene: -
J gene: TRBJ1-3
clone size: -
CDR3 protein: CASSKDMTGNTIYF
CDR3 DNA: TGTGCTAGCAGCAAAGACATGACTGGAAACACCATATATTTT

CDR3 length: 17
V gene: TRBV30
D gene: TRBD1
J gene: TRBJ2-7
clone size: -
CDR3 protein: CAWGEGQGAGSSYEQYF
CDR3 DNA: TGTGCCTGGGGGGAAGGACAGGGGGCTGGGAGCTCCTACGAGCAGTACTTC

CDR3 length: 14
V gene: TRBV9
D gene: -
J gene: TRBJ1-2
clone size: -
CDR3 protein: CASSGPGPLYGYTF
CDR3 DNA: TGTGCCAGCAGCGGCCCCGGGCCGCTCTATGGCTACACCTTC

CDR3 length: 14
V gene: TRBV30
D gene: TRBD1
J gene: TRBJ1-6
clone size: -
CDR3 protein: CAWSVRDRDSPLHF
CDR3 DNA: TGTGCCTGGAGTGTACGGGACAGGGATTCACCCCTCCACTTT

CDR3 length: 15
V gene: TRBV19
D gene: -
J gene: TRBJ2-7
clone size: -
CDR3 protein: CASSISGLTFYEQYF
CDR3 DNA: TGTGCCAGTAGTATTTCAGGGTTGACCTTCTACGAGCAGTACTTC

CDR3 length: 13
V gene: TRBV12-3/TRBV12-4
D gene: -
J gene: TRBJ1-1
clone size: -
CDR3 protein: CASSFSSNTEAFF
CDR3 DNA: TGTGCCAGCAGTTTCAGTTCGAACACTGAAGCTTTCTTT

CDR3 length: 13
V gene: TRBV19
D gene: -
J gene: TRBJ1-2
clone size: -
CDR3 protein: CASTSEGGNGYTF
CDR3 DNA: TGTGCCAGTACCAGTGAGGGGGGTAACGGCTACACCTTC

CDR3 length: 18
V gene: TRBV19
D gene: TRBD2
J gene: TRBJ2-1
clone size: -
CDR3 protein: CASSITSGTSSSYNEQFF
CDR3 DNA: TGTGCCAGTAGTATAACTAGCGGGACCTCCAGCTCCTACAATGAGCAGTTCTTC

CDR3 length: 13
V gene: TRBV4-1
D gene: -
J gene: TRBJ2-5
clone size: -
CDR3 protein: CASSQDREETQYF
CDR3 DNA: TGCGCCAGCAGCCAAGACAGGGAAGAGACCCAGTACTTC

CDR3 length: 14
V gene: TRBV9
D gene: -
J gene: TRBJ1-6
clone size: -
CDR3 protein: CASSVVGTFSTLHF
CDR3 DNA: TGTGCCAGCAGCGTAGTAGGCACCTTTAGTACCCTCCACTTT

CDR3 length: 17
V gene: TRBV9
D gene: -
J gene: TRBJ2-7
clone size: -
CDR3 protein: CASSVSGETLTPYEQYF
CDR3 DNA: TGTGCCAGCAGCGTAAGTGGGGAAACCCTAACCCCCTACGAGCAGTACTTC

CDR3 length: 15
V gene: TRBV3-1/TRBV3-2
D gene: -
J gene: TRBJ2-5
clone size: -
CDR3 protein: CASSHLLRWQETQYF
CDR3 DNA: TGTGCCAGCAGCCATTTACTCCGGTGGCAAGAGACCCAGTACTTC

CDR3 length: 18
V gene: TRBV12-5
D gene: TRBD2
J gene: TRBJ2-4
clone size: -
CDR3 protein: CASGRGLAGGPAKNIQYF
CDR3 DNA: TGTGCTAGTGGCCGCGGACTAGCGGGAGGGCCCGCCAAAAACATTCAGTACTTC

CDR3 length: 16
V gene: TRBV27
D gene: -
J gene: TRBJ1-1
clone size: -
CDR3 protein: CASSWLSGQSNTEAFF
CDR3 DNA: TGTGCCAGCAGTTGGTTATCGGGACAATCGAACACTGAAGCTTTCTTT

CDR3 length: 13
V gene: TRBV2
D gene: -
J gene: TRBJ2-7
clone size: -
CDR3 protein: CASSEDTAWEQYF
CDR3 DNA: TGTGCCAGCAGCGAGGACACCGCCTGGGAGCAGTACTTC

CDR3 length: 16
V gene: TRBV30
D gene: -
J gene: TRBJ1-1
clone size: once
CDR3 protein: CAWSAGVLYTNTEAFF
CDR3 DNA: TGTGCCTGGAGTGCAGGTGTTCTTTACACGAACACTGAAGCTTTCTTT

CDR3 length: 15
V gene: TRBV24-1
D gene: -
J gene: TRBJ1-6
clone size: -
CDR3 protein: CATSDGGRYNSPLHF
CDR3 DNA: TGTGCCACCAGTGACGGGGGACGGTATAATTCACCCCTCCACTTT

CDR3 length: 15
V gene: TRBV6-5
D gene: TRBD1
J gene: TRBJ1-4
clone size: -
CDR3 protein: CASSYFGQEQEKLFF
CDR3 DNA: TGTGCCAGCAGTTACTTCGGACAGGAGCAAGAAAAACTGTTTTTT

CDR3 length: 12
V gene: TRBV16
D gene: -
J gene: TRBJ1-1
clone size: -
CDR3 protein: CASSHRGGEAFF
CDR3 DNA: TGTGCCAGCAGCCACCGAGGAGGTGAAGCTTTCTTT

CDR3 length: 16
V gene: TRBV18
D gene: TRBD2
J gene: TRBJ2-1
clone size: once
CDR3 protein: CASSPLGGGAYNEQFF
CDR3 DNA: TGTGCCAGCTCACCATTGGGCGGGGGGGCCTACAATGAGCAGTTCTTC

CDR3 length: 15
V gene: TRBV11-2
D gene: TRBD1
J gene: TRBJ2-1
clone size: once
CDR3 protein: CASSDWDRVYNEQFF
CDR3 DNA: TGTGCCAGCAGCGATTGGGACAGGGTATACAATGAGCAGTTCTTC

CDR3 length: 15
V gene: TRBV7-9
D gene: TRBD2
J gene: TRBJ2-5
clone size: -
CDR3 protein: CASSPGLAAQETQYF
CDR3 DNA: TGTGCCAGCAGCCCGGGACTAGCGGCTCAAGAGACCCAGTACTTC

CDR3 length: 13
V gene: TRBV25-1
D gene: TRBD1
J gene: TRBJ2-7
clone size: -
CDR3 protein: CASSAGQGGKQYF
CDR3 DNA: TGTGCCAGCAGTGCGGGACAGGGAGGGAAGCAGTACTTC

CDR3 length: 15
V gene: TRBV4-2
D gene: -
J gene: TRBJ2-2
clone size: -
CDR3 protein: CASSLWQENTGELFF
CDR3 DNA: TGTGCCAGCAGCCTTTGGCAGGAGAACACCGGGGAGCTGTTTTTT

CDR3 length: 17
V gene: TRBV7-9
D gene: TRBD2
J gene: TRBJ2-1
clone size: -
CDR3 protein: CASSLASLAGVPDEQFF
CDR3 DNA: TGTGCCAGCAGCTTAGCGTCCCTAGCGGGAGTCCCCGATGAGCAGTTCTTC

CDR3 length: 13
V gene: TRBV6-5
D gene: -
J gene: TRBJ1-2
clone size: -
CDR3 protein: CASSYGRRDGYTF
CDR3 DNA: TGTGCCAGCAGTTACGGCCGCCGGGATGGCTACACCTTC

CDR3 length: 14
V gene: TRBV3-1/TRBV3-2
D gene: -
J gene: TRBJ1-1
clone size: -
CDR3 protein: CASSPQDMNTEAFF
CDR3 DNA: TGTGCCAGCAGCCCCCAGGACATGAACACTGAAGCTTTCTTT

CDR3 length: 12
V gene: TRBV3-1/TRBV3-2
D gene: -
J gene: TRBJ2-3
clone size: -
CDR3 protein: CASSQEADTQYF
CDR3 DNA: TGTGCCAGCAGCCAAGAAGCTGATACGCAGTATTTT

CDR3 length: 18
V gene: TRBV3-1/TRBV3-2
D gene: TRBD2
J gene: TRBJ2-1
clone size: -
CDR3 protein: CASSPRLTGTSVTNEQFF
CDR3 DNA: TGTGCCAGCAGCCCCCGTTTGACCGGGACTAGTGTTACCAATGAGCAGTTCTTC

CDR3 length: 15
V gene: TRBV27
D gene: TRBD1
J gene: TRBJ1-2
clone size: few
CDR3 protein: CASRGEGQDFYGYTF
CDR3 DNA: TGTGCCAGCAGAGGAGAAGGACAGGACTTTTATGGCTACACCTTC

CDR3 length: 13
V gene: TRBV3-1/TRBV3-2
D gene: -
J gene: TRBJ1-1
clone size: -
CDR3 protein: CASSQDRATEAFF
CDR3 DNA: TGTGCCAGCAGCCAAGATAGGGCCACTGAAGCTTTCTTT